The TCR beta chain described here comes from a study of PD-L1 blockade in urothelial cancer. The study, taken as a whole, reports: Stronger expansion of tumor-associated clones in blood at 3 weeks distinguished durable-benefit patients.

As for this clone: What it recognizes is unknown.

Data came from immunoSEQ multiplex PCR; TCRdb stores just in-frame clones and leaves some out. This table holds 25,000 to 35,000 clones, 80% to 85% found once. V dropped 4 bases and J dropped 4; count of bases not matched to a gene: 7. The CDR3 has 15 amino acids. Germline V lookup: CDR1 MNHNS, CDR2 SASEGT. Time point given: peripheral blood 6 weeks after treatment start. The chain recombines TRBV6-1 with TRBJ1-2, with 9 bases identical to TRBD1. The sample was PBMCs, taken around atezolizumab (anti-PD-L1) treatment. The clonotype originates from a man aged 70 or older with urothelial cancer. The CDR3, as DNA: TGTGCCAGCAGTGTTAGGACAGGGGACGTCTATGGCTACACCTTC. Translated, it gives CASSVRTGDVYGYTF.